This T cell receptor beta chain was observed in a study of T cell changes during pregnancy in multiple sclerosis. V was clipped by 4 bases and J by 5 bases; unmatched bases: 6. The CDR3 extends over 14 amino acids. Germline values: CDR1 MDHEN, CDR2 SYDVKM. Sequencing used immunoSEQ multiplex PCR; TCRdb keeps in-frame clones, though not all of them. Among just under 65,000 clones listed, around 96% were seen once. This chain uses TRBV28 with TRBJ2-7; 9 bases agree with TRBD2. The starting material was CD8+ T cells from peripheral blood mononuclear cells, obtained after pregnancy. The clonotype originates from a female donor with multiple sclerosis, enrolled in a pregnancy study. This chain's CDR3 is CASSSLAGVNEQYF. DNA of the CDR3: TGTGCCAGCAGTTCCTTAGCGGGAGTCAACGAGCAGTACTTC.